Below are 25 T cell receptor beta chains sequenced from a single sample in a study of blood T cells in healthy people across ages. For the second PCR, which ran for 7 to 11 cycles, a sample-barcoded 5' primer and a J-beta primer mix were used. TCRdb fed the 5' RACE reads into MiXCR, producing one record per CDR3 protein. The repertoire has over 1,200,000 distinct CDR3 sequences, 55% to 75% of them found once; the top ten carry 6.7%. Sequencing was done on a sample of blood. The receptors were sampled from a man younger than 30 in good health.

This chain uses TRBV20-1 with TRBJ2-5; D is unclear. The end of the DNA is better explained by TRBJ2-7, so the J call may be wrong. The CDR3 is 10 residues long. Germline assignment: CDR1 DFQATT and CDR2 SNEGSKA (reference sequence). The CDR3 is CSASLDEQYF. The CDR3 region has the DNA TGCAGTGCTAGTCTCGACGAGCAGTACTTC.

This clonotype turned up a few times. This chain links TRBV5-5 with TRBJ2-7; 9 bases match TRBD1. This CDR3 region has 16 residues. J was trimmed by 2 bases and V by 0 bases; bases with no gene match: 6. Looked up from germline, CDR1 is SGHKS and CDR2 is YYEKEE (reference sequence). The CDR3 nucleotides are TGTGCCAGCAGCTTGGGGACAGGGGCACAGGCCTACGAGCAGTACTTC. Protein sequence: CASSLGTGAQAYEQYF.

The chain links TRBV20-1 to TRBJ2-1; D perhaps matches TRBD1 (6 bases). The CDR3 covers 16 residues. Germline V CDR1 and CDR2: DFQATT, SNEGSKA (reference sequence). The V end was cut by 3 bases, the J end by 8 bases, with 23 bases between. As DNA, the CDR3 is TGCAGTGCTAGTTACAGGGAGCCACCCCACGGGGATGAGCAGTTCTTC. As protein: CSASYREPPHGDEQFF.

The J gene is TRBJ1-1, the V gene TRBV20-1; possible D gene TRBD1, 6 bases. This CDR3 is built from 16 residues. The germline CDR1 and CDR2 sequences are DFQATT and SNEGSKA (reference sequence). The ends were cut back, 0 bases at V and 5 bases at J, with 19 bases in the middle. The chain's CDR3 is CSARDRPRGGWTEAFF. CDR3 in DNA: TGCAGTGCTAGAGATCGCCCTCGAGGGGGGTGGACTGAAGCTTTCTTT.

The CDR3 sequence is CASSRSPYGEQFF. The CDR3 DNA sequence: TGCGCCAGCAGCAGATCACCCTATGGTGAGCAGTTCTTC. This chain uses TRBV4-1 with TRBJ2-1, with D unclear. Between the trimmed V and J ends, which lost 5 bases and 9 bases, there was a span of 14 bases. The CDR3 is 13 amino acids. From germline, CDR1 is MGHRA and CDR2 YSYEKL.

Comment on this clonotype: One junction end disagrees with the germline gene, perhaps due to a read error. The chain couples TRBV10-1 to TRBJ2-2; D is ambiguous. The CDR3 has 13 amino acids. Germline V lookup: CDR1 WNHNN, CDR2 SYGVQD (reference sequence). Here the CDR3 DNA reads TGTGCCATCAGTGACGAGATACGTGGGGAGCTGTTTTTT. Protein product: CAISDEIRGELFF.

The V and J genes are TRBV15 and TRBJ1-2; 8 bases map to TRBD1. This CDR3 comprises 13 residues. Trimming cost V 3 bases and J 8 bases; bases outside gene matches: 5. Germline V lookup: CDR1 LNHNV, CDR2 YYDKDF (reference sequence). CDR3 region: CATSRPGQGGYTF. The DNA for the CDR3 is TGTGCCACCAGCAGGCCCGGACAGGGCGGCTACACCTTC. Complete variable domain (other parts from reference TRBV15 and TRBJ1-2): DAMVIQNPRYQVTQFGKPVTLSCSQTLNHNVMYWYQQKSSQAPKLLFHYYDKDFNNEADTPDNFQSRRPNTSFCFLDIRSPGLGDTAMYLCATSRPGQGGYTFGSGTRLTVV.

This clonotype was seen a few times. The chain has TRBV9 and TRBJ1-1, with D hard to call. The CDR3 is 13 amino acids. The germline V gene encodes CDR1 SGDLS and CDR2 YYNGEE. With 4 bases removed from V and 5 bases from J, the gap between germline ends came to 12 bases. The CDR3 loop reads CASSTSVGTEAFF. In nucleotides, the CDR3 is TGTGCCAGCAGCACCTCTGTTGGAACTGAAGCTTTCTTT.

The chain carries TRBV28 and TRBJ2-2; D call uncertain. This CDR3 spans 16 amino acids. The V gene lost 5 bases and the J gene lost 6 bases, with 19 bases spanning the gap. Germline loops: CDR1 MDHEN, CDR2 SYDVKM. CDR3 in amino acids: CASSPMGLVGPGELFF. CDR3 nucleotides: TGTGCCAGCAGTCCAATGGGTCTCGTGGGCCCCGGGGAGCTGTTTTTT.

The V gene is TRBV12-3 or TRBV12-4, the J gene TRBJ2-3, with 9 bases matching TRBD1. V shed 7 bases and J 4 bases; nucleotides not matched to a gene: 9. This CDR3 has 15 amino acids. The CDR3 reads CASNPGQGSADTQYF. The CDR3, as DNA: TGTGCCAGCAATCCGGGACAGGGATCGGCAGATACGCAGTATTTT.

This sequence joins TRBV2 and TRBJ2-1; 8 bases agree with TRBD2. The germline gives CDR1 SNHLY, CDR2 FYNNEI. V gave up 7 bases and J gave up 7 bases; unmatched junction bases: 18. The length of the CDR3 is 17 residues. The CDR3 bases are TGTGCCAGCACGCCCTCCGACCATAGCGGGAATATGAATGAGCAGTTCTTC. This sequence encodes CASTPSDHSGNMNEQFF.

This sequence joins TRBV6-6 and TRBJ1-4; the D is unclear. This CDR3 region has 13 residues. The V end lost 5 bases, the J end lost 6 bases, and 10 bases lay between the germline ends. The germline gives CDR1 MNHNY, CDR2 SVGAGI (reference sequence). The CDR3 sequence is CASSRPGDEKLFF. In nucleotides, the CDR3 is TGTGCCAGCAGTAGGCCCGGGGATGAAAAACTGTTTTTT.

The chain joins TRBV20-1 to TRBJ2-7, with 8 positions matching TRBD2. This CDR3 comprises 15 residues. The germline gives CDR1 DFQATT, CDR2 SNEGSKA (reference sequence). J lost 6 bases, V lost 0 bases, and 10 bases had no gene match. In nucleotides, the CDR3 is TGCAGTGCTAGAGATGGAATAGCGGGACGTGGCGAGCAGTACTTC. As protein: CSARDGIAGRGEQYF.

This chain links TRBV7-8 with TRBJ1-1, with 8 bases matching TRBD1. V lost 3 bases and J lost 4; bases outside the gene matches: 10. CDR1 SGHVS and CDR2 FQNEAQ come from the germline V gene. The CDR3 extends over 16 amino acids. The chain's CDR3 is CASSFQGARFVTEAFF. The CDR3 DNA is TGTGCCAGCAGCTTCCAGGGGGCGCGTTTCGTCACTGAAGCTTTCTTT.

This clonotype was observed a single time. V and J are TRBV15 and TRBJ1-2; D is perhaps TRBD1 (6 bases). The V gene lost 0 bases and the J gene lost 7 bases, with 15 bases spanning the gap. The CDR3 extends over 15 amino acids. The germline V gene encodes CDR1 LNHNV and CDR2 YYDKDF (reference sequence). The CDR3 sequence is CATSRDRGRKSGYTF. Here the CDR3 DNA reads TGTGCCACCAGCAGAGATCGGGGGCGCAAATCTGGCTACACCTTC.

V usage is TRBV30 and J usage is TRBJ2-7; 9 nucleotides align to TRBD2. This CDR3 contains 14 residues. Trimming took 5 bases from V and 4 from J; bases not matched to a gene: 9. Germline CDR1 reads GTSNPN; CDR2 reads SVGIG (reference sequence). The CDR3 DNA reads TGTGCCTGGGGCGCGGGAGGGCCTTTTTACGAGCAGTACTTC. Its translation: CAWGAGGPFYEQYF.

V usage is TRBV24-1 and J usage is TRBJ2-1; 12 nucleotides line up with TRBD2. CDR3 size: 15 residues. Unmatched junction bases numbered 1, after V lost 4 bases and J lost 4 bases. Looked up from germline, CDR1 is KGHDR and CDR2 is SFDVKD. For the CDR3, the DNA is TGTGCCACCAGTGAGGGGACTAGCGGGTACAATGAGCAGTTCTTC. Protein sequence: CATSEGTSGYNEQFF.

There are a few counts of this clonotype. The chain employs TRBV28 and TRBJ2-3; TRBD1 might be the D (6 bases). The ends were cut back, 9 bases at V and 2 bases at J, with 18 bases in the middle. The CDR3 runs to 15 residues. Germline CDR1 MDHEN, CDR2 SYDVKM. DNA of the CDR3: TGTGCCAGAGGAGACAGGCTAGAAAACACAGATACGCAGTATTTT. Amino acid sequence: CARGDRLENTDTQYF.

The V call is TRBV28, the J call TRBJ1-6; unclear D gene. With 3 bases removed from V and 14 bases from J, the gap between germline ends came to 17 bases. CDR3 length equals 14 residues. Germline V gene sequence: CDR1 MDHEN, CDR2 SYDVKM. The CDR3 is CASSLRLAAGALHF. CDR3 sequence (DNA): TGTGCCAGCAGTTTGAGATTGGCTGCCGGGGCCCTCCACTTT.

V is TRBV7-9 and J is TRBJ2-1, with no clear D. Germline CDR1 and CDR2: SEHNR and FQNEAQ (reference sequence). The CDR3 runs 13 residues. Trimming stripped 1 base from V and 9 bases from J, with 10 bases between. The chain's CDR3 is CASSLDVVAEQFF. Here the CDR3 DNA reads TGTGCCAGCAGCTTAGATGTAGTGGCTGAGCAGTTCTTC.

This clonotype appeared a single time. The V call is TRBV11-2, the J call TRBJ1-1; D call uncertain. Trimming removed 1 base from V and 3 bases from J, with 21 bases in between. The germline V gene encodes CDR1 SGHAT and CDR2 FQNNGV. This CDR3 has 18 amino acids. The CDR3 region is CASSLVGREGIGDTEAFF. In DNA form, the CDR3 reads TGTGCCAGCAGCTTAGTGGGGAGAGAGGGTATTGGGGACACTGAAGCTTTCTTT.

The chain recombines TRBV5-6 with TRBJ1-6, with D uncertain. CDR1 is SGHDT and CDR2 is YYEEEE in the germline V gene. This CDR3 has 14 residues. V gave up 0 bases and J gave up 8 bases, with 9 bases separating them. In DNA, the CDR3 is TGTGCCAGCAGCTTGGCCAGGAGCGATTCACCCCTCCACTTT. It specifies CASSLARSDSPLHF.

V is TRBV13 and J is TRBJ2-3; TRBD2 might be the D (7 bases). The CDR3 has 17 amino acids. CDR1 and CDR2 from the germline V gene are PRHDT and FYEKMQ (reference sequence). Trimming shortened V by 4 bases and J by 1 base, and 18 bases separated the two germline ends. The CDR3 sequence is CASSSLGGGAGTDTQYF. The CDR3 region has the DNA TGTGCCAGCAGCTCGTTGGGAGGGGGGGCCGGCACAGATACGCAGTATTTT.

This chain connects TRBV9 to TRBJ2-1; D is perhaps TRBD1 (6 bases). The DNA end is a closer match to TRBJ2-7, so the J assignment may be wrong. CDR3 length: 15 amino acids. Germline V gene lookup returns CDR1 SGDLS and CDR2 YYNGEE. The CDR3 here is CASSASGTNSDEQYF. CDR3 nucleotide sequence: TGTGCCAGCAGCGCATCCGGGACAAACAGCGACGAGCAGTACTTC.

This clonotype showed up just a few times. V usage is TRBV7-2 and J usage is TRBJ2-4, with 8 bases aligning to TRBD2. The CDR3 consists of 19 residues. Germline V gene lookup returns CDR1 SGHTA and CDR2 FQGNSA. Trimming at V came to 5 bases and at J to 5 bases, leaving 20 bases not matched to a gene. The CDR3 sequence is CASSPTFHHSGEEQNIQYF. For the CDR3, the DNA is TGTGCCAGCAGCCCTACCTTTCACCATAGCGGGGAGGAACAAAACATTCAGTACTTC.